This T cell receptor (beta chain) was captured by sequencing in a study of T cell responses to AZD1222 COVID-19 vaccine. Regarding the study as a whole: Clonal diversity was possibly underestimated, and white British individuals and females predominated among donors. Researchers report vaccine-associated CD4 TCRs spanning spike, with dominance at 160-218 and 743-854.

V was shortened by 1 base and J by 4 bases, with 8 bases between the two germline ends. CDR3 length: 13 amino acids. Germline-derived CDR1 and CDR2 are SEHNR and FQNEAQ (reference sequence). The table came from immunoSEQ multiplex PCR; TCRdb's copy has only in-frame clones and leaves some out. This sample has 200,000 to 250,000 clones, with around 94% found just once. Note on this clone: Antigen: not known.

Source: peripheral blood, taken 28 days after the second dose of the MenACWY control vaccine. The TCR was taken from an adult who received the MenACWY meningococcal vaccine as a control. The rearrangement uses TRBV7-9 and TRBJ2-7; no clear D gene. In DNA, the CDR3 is TGTGCCAGCAGCTTAGGACAACGATACGAGCAGTACTTC. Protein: CASSLGQRYEQYF. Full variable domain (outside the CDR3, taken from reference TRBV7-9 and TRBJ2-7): DTGVSQNPRHKITKRGQNVTFRCDPISEHNRLYWYRQTLGQGPEFLTYFQNEAQLEKSRLLSDRFSAERPKGSFSTLEIQRTEQGDSAMYLCASSLGQRYEQYFGPGTRLTVT.